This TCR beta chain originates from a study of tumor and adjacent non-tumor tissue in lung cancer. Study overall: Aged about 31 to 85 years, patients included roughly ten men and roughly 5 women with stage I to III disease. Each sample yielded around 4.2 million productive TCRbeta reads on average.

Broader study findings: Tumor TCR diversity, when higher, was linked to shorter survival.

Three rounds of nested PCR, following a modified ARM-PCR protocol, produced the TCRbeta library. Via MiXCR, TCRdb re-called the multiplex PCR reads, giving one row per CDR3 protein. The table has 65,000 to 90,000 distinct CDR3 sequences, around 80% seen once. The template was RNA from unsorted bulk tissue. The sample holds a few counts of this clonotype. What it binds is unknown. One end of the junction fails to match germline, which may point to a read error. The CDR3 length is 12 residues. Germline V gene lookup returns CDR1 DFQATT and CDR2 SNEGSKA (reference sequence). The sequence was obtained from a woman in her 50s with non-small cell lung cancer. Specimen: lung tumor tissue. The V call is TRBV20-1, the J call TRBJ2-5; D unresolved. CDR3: CIANSNKETQYF. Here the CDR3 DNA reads TGCATTGCTAACTCAAACAAGGAGACCCAGTACTTC.